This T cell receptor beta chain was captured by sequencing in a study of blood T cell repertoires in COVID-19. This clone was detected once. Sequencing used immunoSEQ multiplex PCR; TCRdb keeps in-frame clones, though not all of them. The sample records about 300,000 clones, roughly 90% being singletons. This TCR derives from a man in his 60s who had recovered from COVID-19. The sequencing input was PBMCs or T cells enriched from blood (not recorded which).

CDR3 sequence: CASSQGDTLNTEAFF. The CDR3 bases are TGTGCCAGCAGCCAAGGGGACACATTGAACACTGAAGCTTTCTTT. The V and J genes are TRBV3-1 (or the pseudogene TRBV3-2) and TRBJ1-1; maybe TRBD1 (6 bases). The germline V and J ends were trimmed by 1 base and 0 bases, with 9 bases remaining between them. There are 15 residues in the CDR3. Germline loops: CDR1 LGHDT, CDR2 YNNKEL (reference sequence).